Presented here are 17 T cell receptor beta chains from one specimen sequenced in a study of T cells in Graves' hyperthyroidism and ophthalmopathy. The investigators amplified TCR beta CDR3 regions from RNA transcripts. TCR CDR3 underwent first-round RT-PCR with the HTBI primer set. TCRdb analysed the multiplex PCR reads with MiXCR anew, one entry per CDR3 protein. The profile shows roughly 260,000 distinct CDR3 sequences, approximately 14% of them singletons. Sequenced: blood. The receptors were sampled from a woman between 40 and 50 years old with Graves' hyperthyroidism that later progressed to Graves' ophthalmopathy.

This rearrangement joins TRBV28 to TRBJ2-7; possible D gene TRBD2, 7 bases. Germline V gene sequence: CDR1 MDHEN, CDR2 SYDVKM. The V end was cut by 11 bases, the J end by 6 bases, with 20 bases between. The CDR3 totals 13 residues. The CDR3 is CAGGGGLVAEQYF. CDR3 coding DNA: TGTGCCGGGGGGGGGGGCTTGGTGGCCGAGCAGTACTTC. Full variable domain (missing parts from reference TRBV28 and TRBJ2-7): DVKVTQSSRYLVKRTGEKVFLECVQDMDHENMFWYRQDPGLGLRLIYFSYDVKMKEKGDIPEGYSVSREKKERFSLILESASTNQTSMYLCAGGGGLVAEQYFGPGTRLTVT.

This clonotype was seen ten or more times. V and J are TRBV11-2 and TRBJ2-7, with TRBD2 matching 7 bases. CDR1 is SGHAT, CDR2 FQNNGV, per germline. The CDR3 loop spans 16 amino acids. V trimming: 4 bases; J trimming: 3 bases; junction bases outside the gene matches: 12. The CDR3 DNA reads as TGTGCCAGCAGCTCACTACGAAGCGGGGTAAACTACGAGCAGTACTTC. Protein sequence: CASSSLRSGVNYEQYF.

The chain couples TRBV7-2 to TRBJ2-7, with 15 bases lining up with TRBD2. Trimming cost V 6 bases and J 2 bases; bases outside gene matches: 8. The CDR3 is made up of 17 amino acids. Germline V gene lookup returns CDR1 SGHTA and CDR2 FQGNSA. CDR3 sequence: CASRSPGLAGGAYEQYF. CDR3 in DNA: TGTGCCAGCAGATCCCCGGGACTAGCGGGAGGAGCCTACGAGCAGTACTTC.

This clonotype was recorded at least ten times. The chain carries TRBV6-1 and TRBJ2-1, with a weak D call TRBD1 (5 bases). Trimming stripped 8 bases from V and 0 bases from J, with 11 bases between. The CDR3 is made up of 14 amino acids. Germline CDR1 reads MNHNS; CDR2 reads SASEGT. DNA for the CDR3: TGTGCCAGCGGACAAGTGAGCTCCTACAATGAGCAGTTCTTC. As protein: CASGQVSSYNEQFF.

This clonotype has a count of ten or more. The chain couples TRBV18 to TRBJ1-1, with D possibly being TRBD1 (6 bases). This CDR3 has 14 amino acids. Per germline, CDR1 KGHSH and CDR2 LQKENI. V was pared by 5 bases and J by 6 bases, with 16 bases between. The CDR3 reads CASSRTASGAEAFF. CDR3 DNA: TGTGCCAGCTCAAGGACAGCCTCGGGGGCTGAAGCTTTCTTT.

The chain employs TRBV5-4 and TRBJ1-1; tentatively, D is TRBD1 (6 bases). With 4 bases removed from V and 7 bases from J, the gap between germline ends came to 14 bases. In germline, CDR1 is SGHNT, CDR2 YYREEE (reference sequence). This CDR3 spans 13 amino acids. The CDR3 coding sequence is TGTGCCAGCAGCCTCATAGACAGGAATGAAGCTTTCTTT. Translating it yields CASSLIDRNEAFF.

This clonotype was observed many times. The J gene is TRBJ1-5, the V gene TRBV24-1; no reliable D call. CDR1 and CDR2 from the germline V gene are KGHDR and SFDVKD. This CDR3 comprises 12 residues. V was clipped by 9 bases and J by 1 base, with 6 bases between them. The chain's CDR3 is CATADSNQPQHF. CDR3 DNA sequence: TGTGCCACCGCGGACAGCAATCAGCCCCAGCATTTT.

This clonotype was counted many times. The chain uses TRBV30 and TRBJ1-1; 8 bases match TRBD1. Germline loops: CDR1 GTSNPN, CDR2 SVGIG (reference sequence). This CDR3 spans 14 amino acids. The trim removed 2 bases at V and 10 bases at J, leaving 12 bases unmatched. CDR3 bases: TGTGCCTGGAGTAAACGGACAGGGTATATCGGAGCTTTCTTT. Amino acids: CAWSKRTGYIGAFF.

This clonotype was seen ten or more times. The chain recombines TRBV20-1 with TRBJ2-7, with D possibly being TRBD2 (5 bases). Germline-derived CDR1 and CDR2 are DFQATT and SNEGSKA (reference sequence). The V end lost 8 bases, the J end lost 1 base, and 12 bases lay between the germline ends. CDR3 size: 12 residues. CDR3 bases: TGCAGTACCTCGGAGGTATCCTACGAGCAGTACTTC. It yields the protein CSTSEVSYEQYF.

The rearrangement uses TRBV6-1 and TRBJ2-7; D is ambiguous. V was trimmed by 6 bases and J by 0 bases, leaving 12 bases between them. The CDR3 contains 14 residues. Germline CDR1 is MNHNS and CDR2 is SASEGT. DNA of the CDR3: TGTGCCAGCAGCCTAGACACGAACTCCTACGAGCAGTACTTC. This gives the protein CASSLDTNSYEQYF.

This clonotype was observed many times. CDR3 region: CAWSEQYNSPLHF. The CDR3 bases are TGTGCCTGGAGTGAACAGTATAATTCACCCCTCCACTTT. The chain joins TRBV30 to TRBJ1-6; D is undetermined. This CDR3 comprises 13 residues. V was trimmed by 1 base and J by 4 bases, leaving 5 bases between them. Germline lookup yields CDR1 GTSNPN and CDR2 SVGIG (reference sequence).

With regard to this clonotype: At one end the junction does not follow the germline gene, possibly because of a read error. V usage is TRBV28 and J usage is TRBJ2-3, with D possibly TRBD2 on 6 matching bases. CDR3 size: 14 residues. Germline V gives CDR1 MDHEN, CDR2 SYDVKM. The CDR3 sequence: CAGSDGRMRDTQYF. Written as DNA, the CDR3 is TGTGCCGGCAGTGACGGGAGAATGCGGGATACGCAGTATTTT.

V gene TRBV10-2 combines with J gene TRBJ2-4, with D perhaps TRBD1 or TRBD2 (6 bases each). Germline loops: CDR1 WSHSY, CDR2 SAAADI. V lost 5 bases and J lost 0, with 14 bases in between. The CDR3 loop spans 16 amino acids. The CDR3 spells CASSNLRGRAKNIQYF. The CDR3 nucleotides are TGCGCCAGCAGTAACCTCCGGGGGCGAGCCAAAAACATTCAGTACTTC.

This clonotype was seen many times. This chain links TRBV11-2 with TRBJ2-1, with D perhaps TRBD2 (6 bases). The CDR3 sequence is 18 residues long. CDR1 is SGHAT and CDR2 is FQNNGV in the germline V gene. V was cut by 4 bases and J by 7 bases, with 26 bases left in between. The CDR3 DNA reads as TGTGCCAGCAGCTACGGACGCTTTGGGACTTGGCAGCGGAATGAGCAGTTCTTC. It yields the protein CASSYGRFGTWQRNEQFF.

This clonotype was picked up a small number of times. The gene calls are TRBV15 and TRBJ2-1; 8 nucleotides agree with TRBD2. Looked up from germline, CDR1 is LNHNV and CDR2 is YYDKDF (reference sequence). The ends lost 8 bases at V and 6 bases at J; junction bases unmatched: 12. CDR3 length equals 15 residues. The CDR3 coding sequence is TGTGCCACCGGCGATCGGGGCGGGAGGCTCAATGAGCAGTTCTTC. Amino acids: CATGDRGGRLNEQFF.

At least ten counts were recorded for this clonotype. CDR3 DNA sequence: TGTGCCAGCAGCCTTTTGGGGTGGTCAAGCACAGATACGCAGTATTTT. It is translated as CASSLLGWSSTDTQYF. V and J are TRBV7-3 and TRBJ2-3; no reliable D call. This CDR3 has 16 amino acids. From germline, CDR1 is SGHTA and CDR2 FQGTGA. Trimming pared 5 bases from V and 0 bases from J, leaving 15 bases between.

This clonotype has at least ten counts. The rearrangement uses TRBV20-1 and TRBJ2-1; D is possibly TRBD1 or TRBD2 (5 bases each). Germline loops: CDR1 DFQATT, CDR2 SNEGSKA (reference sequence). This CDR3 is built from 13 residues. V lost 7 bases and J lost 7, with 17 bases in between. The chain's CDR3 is CSVVGTTKNEQFF. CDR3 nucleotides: TGCAGTGTTGTTGGGACGACGAAGAATGAGCAGTTCTTC.